Shown below are 31 T cell receptor beta chains from a single sample sequenced in a study of OX40 agonist ivuxolimab in advanced cancers. Library preparation was by the immunoSEQ multiplex PCR assay. TCRdb carries this immuneACCESS record with in-frame sequences only. Its versions omit some clonotypes, under half of them owing to an unresolved V gene in the studies checked, with the rest unexplained. This sample is represented by around 50,000 clones; around nine tenths of them were singletons. Clones ranked in the top ten supply over 0.5% of the sample. Sequencing was performed on CD4+ or CD8+ T cells sorted from blood, taken in a trial of the OX40 agonist ivuxolimab. These receptors were collected from an adult with an advanced solid tumor such as melanoma, head and neck, liver or kidney cancer.

This clone appeared a few times. The chain carries TRBV29-1 and TRBJ2-7; D is unclear. Trimming pared 3 bases from V and 3 bases from J, leaving 9 bases between. Per the germline V gene, CDR1 is SQVTM and CDR2 is ANQGSEA. The CDR3 spans 12 residues. CDR3 residues: CSVDSGSYEQYF. The DNA for the CDR3 is TGCAGCGTTGATTCAGGTAGCTACGAGCAGTACTTC.

This clone is a singleton in its sample. The chain uses TRBV11-2 and TRBJ2-7; tentatively, D is TRBD1 or TRBD2 (5 bases each). The ends were cut back, 3 bases at V and 7 bases at J, with 25 bases in the middle. Germline V CDR1 and CDR2: SGHAT, FQNNGV. The CDR3 loop spans 17 amino acids. Here the CDR3 reads CASSLGPSGLRTGEQYF. The CDR3 nucleotides read TGTGCCAGCAGCTTGGGGCCTTCGGGGTTGCGTACGGGGGAGCAGTACTTC.

The rearrangement links TRBV27 to TRBJ2-7; TRBD1 aligns across 10 bases. The V and J ends lost 8 bases and 4 bases, in that order; junction bases with no gene match: 8. Germline CDR1 MNHEY, CDR2 SMNVEV (reference sequence). This CDR3 is 14 amino acids long. CDR3 sequence: CASRNRDRGYEQYF. CDR3 sequence (DNA): TGTGCCAGCCGAAATAGGGACAGGGGTTACGAGCAGTACTTC.

The chain uses TRBV4-1 and TRBJ2-7; D ambiguous. Germline V gives CDR1 MGHRA, CDR2 YSYEKL. CDR3 length equals 16 residues. The V end was cut by 4 bases, the J end by 3 bases, with 19 bases between. CDR3 nucleotide sequence: TGCGCCAGCAGCCGACAAGTGCCTGGGCCAGGCTACGAGCAGTACTTC. Translating gives CASSRQVPGPGYEQYF.

This rearrangement joins TRBV9 to TRBJ2-3, with 7 bases that match TRBD2. The CDR3 contains 16 residues. Germline V lookup: CDR1 SGDLS, CDR2 YYNGEE. The V and J ends lost 0 bases and 0 bases, in that order; junction bases with no gene match: 4. The chain's CDR3 is CASSVGASGSTDTQYF. The CDR3 bases are TGTGCCAGCAGCGTAGGGGCTAGCGGAAGCACAGATACGCAGTATTTT.

In its sample, this clone is medium-sized. J is TRBJ1-1 and V is TRBV29-1; no clear D. Germline values: CDR1 SQVTM, CDR2 ANQGSEA. Trimming removed 7 bases from V and 8 bases from J, with 11 bases in between. CDR3 size: 10 residues. The CDR3 sequence is CSAVQVEAFF. The DNA for the CDR3 is TGCAGCGCCGTCCAAGTCGAAGCTTTCTTT. Full variable domain (rest looked up from reference TRBV29-1 and TRBJ1-1): SAVISQKPSRDICQRGTSLTIQCQVDSQVTMMFWYRQQPGQSLTLIATANQGSEATYESGFVIDKFPISRPNLTFSTLTVSNMSPEDSSIYLCSAVQVEAFFGQGTRLTVV.

The chain recombines TRBV11-2 with TRBJ2-1; D call uncertain. The CDR3 sequence is 15 residues long. The V and J ends lost 1 base and 0 bases respectively, with 7 bases between them. Germline values: CDR1 SGHAT, CDR2 FQNNGV. In DNA, the CDR3 is TGTGCCAGCAGCTTAGTGGGATTCTCCTACAATGAGCAGTTCTTC. It encodes CASSLVGFSYNEQFF.

This clone was found once. This chain joins TRBV7-9 and TRBJ2-1, with 7 bases lining up with TRBD2. Germline V gives CDR1 SEHNR, CDR2 FQNEAQ (reference sequence). The CDR3 extends over 17 amino acids. J lost 0 bases, V lost 5 bases, and 10 bases had no gene match. CDR3 coding DNA: TGTGCCAGCAGCCCGACGACTAGCCCTTACTCCTACAATGAGCAGTTCTTC. Its protein product is CASSPTTSPYSYNEQFF.

The rearrangement uses TRBV1 and TRBJ2-4; the table names TRBD1, a call not compared with the DNA. TRBV1 is given as a pseudogene. The CDR3 length is 15 residues. The DNA of the CDR3 is TGCACCAGCAGCCCAGGGGGTCAAGCCAAAAACATTCAGTACTTC. Translating it yields CTSSPGGQAKNIQYF.

The genes are TRBV18 and TRBJ2-1; D gene uncertain. From germline, CDR1 is KGHSH and CDR2 LQKENI. CDR3 size: 16 residues. V lost 1 base and J 0 bases, leaving 10 bases between the germline ends. CDR3 residues: CASSPLQPSSYNEQFF. The CDR3 region has the DNA TGTGCCAGCTCACCACTCCAGCCCAGCTCCTACAATGAGCAGTTCTTC.

This chain links TRBV7-9 with TRBJ1-5, with 8 bases matching TRBD1. This CDR3 is 17 amino acids long. The J segment lost 6 bases and the V segment lost 1 base, leaving 11 bases of the junction unmatched. CDR1 SEHNR and CDR2 FQNEAQ come from the germline V gene (reference sequence). CDR3 DNA sequence: TGTGCCAGCAGCTTAGGACAGGGGCCGCCGGGAGGTCAGCCCCAGCATTTT. Its protein product is CASSLGQGPPGGQPQHF.

This chain links TRBV30 with TRBJ1-1; the D gene is possibly TRBD1 (5 bases). CDR1 GTSNPN and CDR2 SVGIG come from the germline V gene (reference sequence). The length of the CDR3 is 13 residues. Trimming took off 0 bases at V and 1 base at J, with 6 bases between the two ends. The CDR3 loop is CAWSVGGNTEAFF. For the CDR3, the DNA is TGTGCCTGGAGTGTTGGGGGGAACACTGAAGCTTTCTTT.

J is TRBJ2-1 and V is TRBV11-3; TRBD1 agrees at 7 bases. The CDR3 runs to 16 residues. After removal of 4 bases from V and 3 bases from J, the junction contained 9 bases not matched to a gene. CDR1 and CDR2 (germline): SGHNT, YENEEA. CDR3 sequence (DNA): TGTGCCAGCAGCTCCTTCCAGGGGGAAAACTACAATGAGCAGTTCTTC. It codes for CASSSFQGENYNEQFF. Supplemented by reference TRBV11-3 and TRBJ2-1, the full variable domain reads EAGVVQSPRYKIIEKKQPVAFWCNPISGHNTLYWYLQNLGQGPELLIRYENEEAVDDSQLPKDRFSAERLKGVDSTLKIQPAELGDSAVYLCASSSFQGENYNEQFFGPGTRLTVL.

A remark on this clone: This specimen includes other DNA sequences encoding the same CDR3. V gene TRBV29-1 combines with J gene TRBJ2-7, with D hard to call. Trimming shortened V by 4 bases and J by 1 base, and 8 bases separated the two germline ends. Germline loops: CDR1 SQVTM, CDR2 ANQGSEA. The CDR3 has 12 amino acids. The chain's CDR3 is CSVVESSYEQYF. The CDR3 DNA sequence: TGCAGCGTTGTTGAAAGTTCCTACGAGCAGTACTTC.

J is TRBJ2-7 and V is TRBV5-1; 7 nucleotides line up with TRBD1. The germline CDR1 and CDR2 sequences are SGHRS and YFSETQ. Trimming cost V 4 bases and J 3 bases; bases outside gene matches: 4. The CDR3 totals 13 residues. This chain's CDR3 is CASSRDRDYEQYF. The DNA for the CDR3 is TGCGCCAGCAGCCGCGACAGGGACTACGAGCAGTACTTC.

This chain joins TRBV6-6 and TRBJ2-5; D possibly corresponds to TRBD2 (6 bases). CDR3 length equals 14 residues. From germline, CDR1 is MNHNY and CDR2 SVGAGI (reference sequence). Trimming pared 7 bases from V and 4 bases from J, leaving 16 bases between. In nucleotides, the CDR3 is TGTGCCAGCAATCTGGACTATGTGGTAGAGACCCAGTACTTC. Translating gives CASNLDYVVETQYF.

This clone was observed a single time. The V and J genes are TRBV19 and TRBJ2-1; 15 positions agree with TRBD2. V was pared by 8 bases and J by 4 bases, with 24 bases of the junction left unmatched. Per germline, CDR1 LNHDA and CDR2 SQIVND (reference sequence). The CDR3 spans 22 residues. The CDR3 nucleotides are TGTGCCAGTGATTCGGGACAGGGGATCTTCGGGACTAGCGGGAGGCCTTACAATGAGCAGTTCTTC. It codes for CASDSGQGIFGTSGRPYNEQFF.

The chain is built from TRBV28 and TRBJ2-5; 11 nucleotides agree with TRBD2. Germline trimming cut 8 bases from V and 5 bases from J; bases unmatched to any gene: 13. The CDR3 extends over 16 amino acids. Germline lookup yields CDR1 MDHEN and CDR2 SYDVKM. CDR3 nucleotide sequence: TGTGCCAGCTTAAGGGCTAGCGGGAGGCCAGGGGAGACCCAGTACTTC. It codes for CASLRASGRPGETQYF. Looking up the rest from reference TRBV28 and TRBJ2-5 gives the full variable domain: DVKVTQSSRYLVKRTGEKVFLECVQDMDHENMFWYRQDPGLGLRLIYFSYDVKMKEKGDIPEGYSVSREKKERFSLILESASTNQTSMYLCASLRASGRPGETQYFGPGTRLLVL.

V is TRBV5-6 and J is TRBJ2-5, with D perhaps matching TRBD2 (5 bases). V was clipped by 0 bases and J by 4 bases, with 7 bases between them. Germline V CDR1 and CDR2: SGHDT, YYEEEE. The CDR3 is made up of 13 amino acids. CDR3 DNA sequence: TGTGCCAGCAGCTTGGGTCGGGGAGAGACCCAGTACTTC. It codes for CASSLGRGETQYF. The complete variable domain, with remaining parts taken from reference TRBV5-6 and TRBJ2-5, reads DAGVTQSPTHLIKTRGQQVTLRCSPKSGHDTVSWYQQALGQGPQFIFQYYEEEERQRGNFPDRFSGHQFPNYSSELNVNALLLGDSALYLCASSLGRGETQYFGPGTRLLVL.

The CDR3 DNA reads TGCGCCAGCAGCCGACAACCCGGGGCAGGGGGCGGGGAGACCCAGTACTTC. Amino acid sequence: CASSRQPGAGGGETQYF. The J gene is TRBJ2-5, the V gene TRBV5-1; TRBD1 matches 8 bases. From germline, CDR1 is SGHRS and CDR2 YFSETQ. This CDR3 spans 17 amino acids. The ends lost 4 bases at V and 5 bases at J; junction bases unmatched: 16.

In this sample, this clone turned up a few times. The chain has TRBV28 and TRBJ1-1; maybe TRBD1 (5 bases). Trimming cost V 8 bases and J 3 bases, with 13 bases left between them. This CDR3 comprises 13 residues. Germline V lookup: CDR1 MDHEN, CDR2 SYDVKM. The CDR3 loop reads CASEKGLDTEAFF. The CDR3 DNA reads TGTGCCAGCGAAAAGGGGCTGGACACTGAAGCTTTCTTT.

The chain combines TRBV5-1 with TRBJ2-3, with unresolved D. The V end was cut by 0 bases, the J end by 4 bases, with 12 bases between. Germline CDR1 is SGHRS and CDR2 is YFSETQ. The CDR3 spans 15 residues. CDR3 in amino acids: CASSLDGSGSDTQYF. In DNA form, the CDR3 reads TGCGCCAGCAGCTTGGACGGCAGTGGTTCAGATACGCAGTATTTT.

V is TRBV11-2 and J is TRBJ2-3, with 10 bases matching TRBD2. The CDR3 has 15 amino acids. The ends lost 1 base at V and 4 bases at J; junction bases unmatched: 2. Germline CDR1 reads SGHAT; CDR2 reads FQNNGV. The CDR3 loop reads CASSLVAGGADTQYF. The CDR3 DNA reads as TGTGCCAGCAGCTTAGTAGCGGGAGGCGCAGATACGCAGTATTTT.

This chain links TRBV5-1 with TRBJ2-7; D tentatively reads TRBD1 or TRBD2 (5 bases each). The V end was cut by 4 bases, the J end by 4 bases, with 9 bases between. Germline V lookup: CDR1 SGHRS, CDR2 YFSETQ. The CDR3 loop spans 12 amino acids. As DNA, the CDR3 is TGCGCCAGCAGCCGGGACGGGTACGAGCAGTACTTC. Its translation: CASSRDGYEQYF.

As for this clone: This CDR3 is missing its conserved last phenylalanine or tryptophan, likely due to a read error. No DNA is shown, since the ends of the CDR3 on it are uncertain; the CDR3 is the one TCRdb lists. The rearrangement joins TRBV14 to TRBJ2-6; the table's D call of TRBD2 was not tested on the DNA. Termini included, the CDR3 measures 9 amino acids. Germline V gene data show CDR1 as SGHDN and CDR2 as FVKESK. The CDR3 here is CASSPNELA.

The chain combines TRBV6-5 with TRBJ2-7; possible D gene TRBD2, 6 bases. The germline V gene encodes CDR1 MNHEY and CDR2 SVGAGI. V lost 4 bases and J 4 bases, leaving 20 bases between the germline ends. CDR3 length equals 16 residues. CDR3 protein: CASSSPVFGEVYEQYF. CDR3 sequence (DNA): TGTGCCAGCAGTTCCCCGGTCTTTGGGGAGGTGTACGAGCAGTACTTC.

The genes are TRBV19 and TRBJ2-3, with D perhaps given as TRBD1 or TRBD2 (5 bases each). The CDR3 consists of 12 residues. Between the trimmed V and J ends, which lost 5 bases and 11 bases, there was a span of 14 bases. Germline-derived CDR1 and CDR2 are LNHDA and SQIVND (reference sequence). The CDR3 DNA is TGTGCCAGTAGTTACGGGTTGGGGGTGCAGTATTTT. Its translation is CASSYGLGVQYF.

The chain couples TRBV7-9 to TRBJ2-2; D unresolved. Germline values: CDR1 SEHNR, CDR2 FQNEAQ (reference sequence). V shed 4 bases and J shed 1 base, with 7 bases lying between them. The CDR3 runs 14 residues. The CDR3 DNA follows: TGTGCCAGCAGCTGGACGGTGAACACCGGGGAGCTGTTTTTT. Protein: CASSWTVNTGELFF.

DNA for the CDR3: TGCAGCCTTCACGGGGGCTACAATGAGCAGTTCTTC. It encodes CSLHGGYNEQFF. The rearrangement uses TRBV29-1 and TRBJ2-1, with TRBD2 as a possible D gene (6 bases). CDR1 and CDR2 (germline): SQVTM, ANQGSEA. CDR3 length: 12 residues. The V end lost 8 bases, the J end lost 3 bases, and 11 bases lay between the germline ends.

The J gene is TRBJ1-2, the V gene TRBV5-1, with D maybe TRBD1 (5 bases). Germline V gene data show CDR1 as SGHRS and CDR2 as YFSETQ. The CDR3 has 15 residues. The V gene lost 4 bases and the J gene lost 0 bases, with 13 bases spanning the gap. The CDR3 bases are TGCGCCAGCAGCCTCCAGGGAATCCCTAACTATGGCTACACCTTC. Its translation: CASSLQGIPNYGYTF.

The chain carries TRBV19 and TRBJ1-5; weak D call: TRBD1 (5 bases). The germline V gene has CDR1 LNHDA and CDR2 SQIVND (reference sequence). The CDR3 loop spans 14 amino acids. Trimming took off 3 bases at V and 6 bases at J, with 12 bases between the two ends. The CDR3 bases are TGTGCCAGTAGTATGTTGGGGGGTGGTCAGCCCCAGCATTTT. It translates to CASSMLGGGQPQHF.